Reported below is one T cell receptor beta chain. Generated by immunoSEQ multiplex PCR, the TCRdb table keeps only in-frame clones and is missing some. The sample records 75,000 or so clones, around 82% being singletons. The sample is drawn from a study of radiotherapy plus CTLA-4 blockade in lung cancer. Focal radiation plus CTLA-4 blockade with ipilimumab was given to patients with chemo-refractory metastatic non-small-cell lung cancer. The CDR3 has 14 amino acids. V was clipped by 4 bases and J by 8 bases; unmatched bases: 9. From germline, CDR1 is LGHNT and CDR2 FRNRAP. V usage is TRBV12-5 and J usage is TRBJ1-2; 8 bases agree with TRBD1. The sequence came from a human donor with non-small cell lung cancer who had a complete response to radiotherapy plus ipilimumab. Specimen: peripheral blood, collected from a patient treated with radiotherapy plus ipilimumab. CDR3 in DNA: TGTGCTAGTGGTTGGGACAGGTCGGGGGAAGGCTACACCTTC. Translated, it gives CASGWDRSGEGYTF.